This TCR beta chain was sequenced in a study of T cell repertoires in cytomegalovirus infection. The overall study: Public TCR beta signature analysis indicated the presence of both CMV infection and matching HLA type.

This CDR3 region has 15 residues. With V trimmed by 5 bases and J by 11 bases, 14 bases remained unmatched. CDR1 is SGHTA, CDR2 FQGNSA, per germline. The study, taken as a whole, reports: Cumulated frequencies of public TCR beta families served to identify carriers of CMV plus the relevant HLA. Clonotypes of TCR beta that were HLA-C-restricted and CMV-specific dominated the ex vivo response.

TCRdb processed the reads anew with MiXCR; each CDR3 protein has one entry. The sample yields about 120,000 distinct CDR3 sequences, around 9.1% seen once. This clonotype was recorded many times. Its target is not known. The clonotype originates from a human donor in good health (CMV status not recorded). Some clones in this sample may be carry-over from other donors' samples. Specimen: PBMCs, sequenced either directly or after in vitro stimulation (not recorded which). The rearrangement links TRBV7-2 to TRBJ2-4, with TRBD1 matching over 8 bases. Here the CDR3 reads CASSGLGRGPSFQYF. The CDR3 nucleotides are TGTGCCAGCAGCGGCCTCGGCAGGGGGCCTTCCTTTCAGTACTTC.